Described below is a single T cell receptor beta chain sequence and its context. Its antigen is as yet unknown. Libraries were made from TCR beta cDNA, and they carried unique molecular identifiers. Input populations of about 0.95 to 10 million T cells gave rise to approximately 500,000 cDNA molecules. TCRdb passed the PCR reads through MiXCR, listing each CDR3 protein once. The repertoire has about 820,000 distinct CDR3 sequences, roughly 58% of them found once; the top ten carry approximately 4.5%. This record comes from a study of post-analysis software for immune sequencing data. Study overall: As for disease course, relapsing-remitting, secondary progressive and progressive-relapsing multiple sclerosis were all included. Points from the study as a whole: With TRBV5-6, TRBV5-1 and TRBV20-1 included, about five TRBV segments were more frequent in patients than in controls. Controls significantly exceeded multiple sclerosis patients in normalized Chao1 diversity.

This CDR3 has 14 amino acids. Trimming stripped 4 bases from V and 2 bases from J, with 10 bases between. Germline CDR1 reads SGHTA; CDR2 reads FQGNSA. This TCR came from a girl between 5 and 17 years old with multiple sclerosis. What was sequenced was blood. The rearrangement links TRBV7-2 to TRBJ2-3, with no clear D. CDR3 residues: CASSSDPHTDTQYF. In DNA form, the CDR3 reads TGTGCCAGCAGCTCAGACCCACACACAGATACGCAGTATTTT.